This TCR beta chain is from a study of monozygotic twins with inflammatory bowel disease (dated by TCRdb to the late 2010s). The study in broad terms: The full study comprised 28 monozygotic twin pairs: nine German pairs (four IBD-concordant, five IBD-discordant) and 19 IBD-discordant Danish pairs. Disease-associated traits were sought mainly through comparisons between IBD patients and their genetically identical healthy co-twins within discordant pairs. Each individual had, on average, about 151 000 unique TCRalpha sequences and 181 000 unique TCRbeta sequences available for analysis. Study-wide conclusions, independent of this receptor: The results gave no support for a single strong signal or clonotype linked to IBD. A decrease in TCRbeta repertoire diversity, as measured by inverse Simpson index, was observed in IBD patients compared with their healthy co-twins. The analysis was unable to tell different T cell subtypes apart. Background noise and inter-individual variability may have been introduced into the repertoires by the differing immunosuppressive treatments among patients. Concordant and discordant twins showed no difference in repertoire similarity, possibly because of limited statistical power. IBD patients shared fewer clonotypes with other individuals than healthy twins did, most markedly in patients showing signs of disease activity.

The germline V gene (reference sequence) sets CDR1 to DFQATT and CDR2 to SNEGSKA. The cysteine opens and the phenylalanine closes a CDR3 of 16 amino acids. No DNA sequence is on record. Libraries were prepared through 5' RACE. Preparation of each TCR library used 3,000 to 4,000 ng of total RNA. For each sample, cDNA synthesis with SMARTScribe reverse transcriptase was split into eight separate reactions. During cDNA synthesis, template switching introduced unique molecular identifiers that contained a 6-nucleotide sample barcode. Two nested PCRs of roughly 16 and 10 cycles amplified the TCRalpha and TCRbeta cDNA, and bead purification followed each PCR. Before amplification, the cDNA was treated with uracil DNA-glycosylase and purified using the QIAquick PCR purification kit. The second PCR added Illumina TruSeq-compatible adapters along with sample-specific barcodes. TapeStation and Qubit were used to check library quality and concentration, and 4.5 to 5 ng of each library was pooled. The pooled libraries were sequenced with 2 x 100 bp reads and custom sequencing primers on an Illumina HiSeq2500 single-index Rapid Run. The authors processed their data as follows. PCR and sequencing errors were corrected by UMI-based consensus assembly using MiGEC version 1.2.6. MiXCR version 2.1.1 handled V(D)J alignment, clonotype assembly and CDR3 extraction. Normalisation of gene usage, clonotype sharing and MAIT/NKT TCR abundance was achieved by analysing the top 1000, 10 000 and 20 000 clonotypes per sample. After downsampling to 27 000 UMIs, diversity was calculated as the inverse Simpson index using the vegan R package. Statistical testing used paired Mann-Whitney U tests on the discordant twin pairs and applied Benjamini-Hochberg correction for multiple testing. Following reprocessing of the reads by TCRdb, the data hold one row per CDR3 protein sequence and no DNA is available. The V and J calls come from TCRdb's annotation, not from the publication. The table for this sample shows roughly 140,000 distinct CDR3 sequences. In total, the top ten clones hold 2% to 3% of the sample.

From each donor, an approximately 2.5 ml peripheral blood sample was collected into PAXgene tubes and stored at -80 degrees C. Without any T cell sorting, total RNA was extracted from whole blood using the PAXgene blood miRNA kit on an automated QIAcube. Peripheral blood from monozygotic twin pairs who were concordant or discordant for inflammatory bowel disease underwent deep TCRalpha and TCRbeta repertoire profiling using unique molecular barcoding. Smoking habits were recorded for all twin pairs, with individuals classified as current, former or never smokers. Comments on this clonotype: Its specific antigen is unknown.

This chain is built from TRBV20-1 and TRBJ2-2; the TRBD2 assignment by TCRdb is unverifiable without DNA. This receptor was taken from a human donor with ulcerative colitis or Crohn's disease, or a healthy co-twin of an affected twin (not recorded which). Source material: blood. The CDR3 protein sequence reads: CSASPGLVPPNGELFF.